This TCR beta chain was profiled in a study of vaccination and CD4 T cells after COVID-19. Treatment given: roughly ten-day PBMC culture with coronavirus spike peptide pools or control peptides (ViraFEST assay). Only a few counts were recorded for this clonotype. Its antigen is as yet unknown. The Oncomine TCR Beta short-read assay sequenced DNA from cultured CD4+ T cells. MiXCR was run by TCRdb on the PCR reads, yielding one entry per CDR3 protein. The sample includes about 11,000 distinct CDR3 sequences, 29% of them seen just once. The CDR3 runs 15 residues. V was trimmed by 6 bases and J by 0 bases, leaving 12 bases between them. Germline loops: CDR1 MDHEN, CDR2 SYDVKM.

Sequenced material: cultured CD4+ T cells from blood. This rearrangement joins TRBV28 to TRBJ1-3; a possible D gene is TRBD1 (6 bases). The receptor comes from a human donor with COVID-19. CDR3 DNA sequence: TGTGCCAGCAGACTCGACAGGCGCTCTGGAAACACCATATATTTT. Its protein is CASRLDRRSGNTIYF.